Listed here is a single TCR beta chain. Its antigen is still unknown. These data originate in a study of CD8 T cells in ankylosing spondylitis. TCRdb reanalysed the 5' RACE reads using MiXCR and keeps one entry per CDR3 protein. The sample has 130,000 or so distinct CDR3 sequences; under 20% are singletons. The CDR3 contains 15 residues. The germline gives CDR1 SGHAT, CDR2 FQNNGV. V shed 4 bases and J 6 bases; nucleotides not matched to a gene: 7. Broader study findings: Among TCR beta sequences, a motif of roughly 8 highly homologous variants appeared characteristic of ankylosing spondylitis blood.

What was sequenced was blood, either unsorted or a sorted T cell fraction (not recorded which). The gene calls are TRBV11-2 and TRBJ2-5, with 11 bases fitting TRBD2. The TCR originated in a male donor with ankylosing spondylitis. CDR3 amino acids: CASSYTSGSQQTQYF. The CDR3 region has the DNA TGTGCCAGCAGCTATACTAGCGGGAGTCAGCAGACCCAGTACTTC. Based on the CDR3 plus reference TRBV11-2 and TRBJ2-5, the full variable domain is EAGVAQSPRYKIIEKRQSVAFWCNPISGHATLYWYQQILGQGPKLLIQFQNNGVVDDSQLPKDRFSAERLKGVDSTLKIQPAKLEDSAVYLCASSYTSGSQQTQYFGPGTRLLVL.